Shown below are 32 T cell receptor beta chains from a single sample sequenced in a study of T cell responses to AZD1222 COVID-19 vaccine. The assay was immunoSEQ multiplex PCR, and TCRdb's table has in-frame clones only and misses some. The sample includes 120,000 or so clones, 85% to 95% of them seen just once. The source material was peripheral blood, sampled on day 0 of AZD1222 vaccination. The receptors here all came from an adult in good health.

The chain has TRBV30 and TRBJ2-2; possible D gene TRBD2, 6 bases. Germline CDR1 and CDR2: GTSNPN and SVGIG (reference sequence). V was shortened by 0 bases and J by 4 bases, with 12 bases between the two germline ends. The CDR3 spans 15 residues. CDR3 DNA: TGTGCCTGGAGTGTATTGGGGGGAGGCACCGGGGAGCTGTTTTTT. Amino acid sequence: CAWSVLGGGTGELFF.

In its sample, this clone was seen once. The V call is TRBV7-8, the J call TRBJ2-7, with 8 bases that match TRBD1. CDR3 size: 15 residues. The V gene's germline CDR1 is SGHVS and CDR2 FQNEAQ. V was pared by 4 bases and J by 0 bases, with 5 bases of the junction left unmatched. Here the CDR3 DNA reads TGTGCCAGCAGCTGGGGACAGGTGAGCTCCTACGAGCAGTACTTC. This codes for CASSWGQVSSYEQYF.

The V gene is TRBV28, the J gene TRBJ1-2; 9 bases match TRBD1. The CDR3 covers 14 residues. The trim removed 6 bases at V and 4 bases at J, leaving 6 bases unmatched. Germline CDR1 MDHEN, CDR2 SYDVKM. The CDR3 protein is CASSGTGRGYGYTF. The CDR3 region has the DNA TGTGCCAGCAGCGGGACAGGGCGAGGCTATGGCTACACCTTC.

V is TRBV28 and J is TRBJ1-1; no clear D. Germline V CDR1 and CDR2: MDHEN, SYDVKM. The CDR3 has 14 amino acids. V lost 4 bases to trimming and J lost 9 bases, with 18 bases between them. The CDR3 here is CASSSYEGESKAFF. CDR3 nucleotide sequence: TGTGCCAGCAGTTCCTACGAGGGAGAATCTAAAGCTTTCTTT.

As DNA, the CDR3 is TGTGCCAGCAGCTCAAAGTCAGGGTCCAGCGGAGGAGGGTCCGGGGAGCTGTTTTTT. It yields the protein CASSSKSGSSGGGSGELFF. This chain joins TRBV7-6 and TRBJ2-2; D perhaps matches TRBD2 (6 bases). V gave up 4 bases and J gave up 6 bases, with 27 bases separating them. CDR1 and CDR2 from the germline V gene are SGHVS and FNYEAQ. This CDR3 is built from 19 residues.

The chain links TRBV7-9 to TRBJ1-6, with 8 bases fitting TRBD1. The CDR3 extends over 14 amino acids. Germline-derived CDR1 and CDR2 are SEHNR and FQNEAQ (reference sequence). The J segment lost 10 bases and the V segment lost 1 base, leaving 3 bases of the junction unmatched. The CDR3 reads CASSLEDRDSPLHF. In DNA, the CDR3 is TGTGCCAGCAGCTTAGAGGACAGGGACTCACCCCTCCACTTT.

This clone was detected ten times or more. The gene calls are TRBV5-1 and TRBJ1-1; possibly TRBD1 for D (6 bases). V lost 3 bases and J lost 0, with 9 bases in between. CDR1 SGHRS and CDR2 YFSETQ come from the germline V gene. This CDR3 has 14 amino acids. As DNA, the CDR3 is TGCGCCAGCAGCTGGGGACACCTGAACACTGAAGCTTTCTTT. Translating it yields CASSWGHLNTEAFF.

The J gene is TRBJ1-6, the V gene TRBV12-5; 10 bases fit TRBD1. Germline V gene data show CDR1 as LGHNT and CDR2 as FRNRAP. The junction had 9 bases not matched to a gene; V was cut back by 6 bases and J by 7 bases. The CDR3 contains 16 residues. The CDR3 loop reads CASGSGGDRGNSPLHF. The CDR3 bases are TGTGCTAGTGGGTCCGGGGGGGACAGGGGAAATTCACCCCTCCACTTT.

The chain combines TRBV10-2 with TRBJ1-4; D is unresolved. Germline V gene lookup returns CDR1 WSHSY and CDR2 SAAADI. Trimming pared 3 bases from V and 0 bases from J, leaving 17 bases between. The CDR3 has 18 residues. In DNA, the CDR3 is TGCGCCAGCAGTGAAGAGAAAGGATTTTATGCAACTAATGAAAAACTGTTTTTT. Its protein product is CASSEEKGFYATNEKLFF.

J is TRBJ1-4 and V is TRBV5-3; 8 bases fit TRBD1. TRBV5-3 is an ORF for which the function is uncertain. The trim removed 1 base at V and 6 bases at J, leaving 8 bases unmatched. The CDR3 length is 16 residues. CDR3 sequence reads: CARSLIQGAGDEKLFF. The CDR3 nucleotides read TGTGCCAGAAGCTTGATTCAGGGGGCGGGTGATGAAAAACTGTTTTTT.

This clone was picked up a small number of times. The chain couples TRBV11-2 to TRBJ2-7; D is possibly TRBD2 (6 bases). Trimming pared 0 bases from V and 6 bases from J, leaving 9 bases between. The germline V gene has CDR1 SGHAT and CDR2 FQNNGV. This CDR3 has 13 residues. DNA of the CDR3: TGTGCCAGCAGCTTAGATCTTAGCGGCGAGCAGTACTTC. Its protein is CASSLDLSGEQYF.

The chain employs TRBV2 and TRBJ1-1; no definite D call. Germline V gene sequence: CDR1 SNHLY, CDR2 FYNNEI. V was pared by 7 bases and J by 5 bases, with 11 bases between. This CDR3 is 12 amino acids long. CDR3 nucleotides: TGTGCCAGCAACCCGGGAGGGACTGAAGCTTTCTTT. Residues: CASNPGGTEAFF.

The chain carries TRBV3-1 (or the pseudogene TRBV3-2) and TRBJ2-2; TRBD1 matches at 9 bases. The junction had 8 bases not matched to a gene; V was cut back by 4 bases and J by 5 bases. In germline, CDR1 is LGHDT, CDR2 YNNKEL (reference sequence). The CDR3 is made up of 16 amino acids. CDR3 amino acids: CASSRTQGAITGELFF. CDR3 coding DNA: TGTGCCAGCAGCCGGACACAGGGGGCAATAACCGGGGAGCTGTTTTTT.

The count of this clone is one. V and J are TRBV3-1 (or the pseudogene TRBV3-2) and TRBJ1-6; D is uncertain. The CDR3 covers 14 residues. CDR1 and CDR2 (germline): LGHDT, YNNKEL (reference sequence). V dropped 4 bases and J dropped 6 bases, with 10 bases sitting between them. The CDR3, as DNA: TGTGCCAGCAGCCCCGGGGTTTTTAATTCACCCCTCCACTTT. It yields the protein CASSPGVFNSPLHF.

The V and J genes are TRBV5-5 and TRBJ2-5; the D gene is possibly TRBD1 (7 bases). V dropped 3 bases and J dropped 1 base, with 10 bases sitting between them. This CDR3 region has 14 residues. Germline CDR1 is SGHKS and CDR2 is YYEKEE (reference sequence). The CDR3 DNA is TGTGCCAGCAGCTCCCAGGGGGGCCAAGAGACCCAGTACTTC. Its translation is CASSSQGGQETQYF.

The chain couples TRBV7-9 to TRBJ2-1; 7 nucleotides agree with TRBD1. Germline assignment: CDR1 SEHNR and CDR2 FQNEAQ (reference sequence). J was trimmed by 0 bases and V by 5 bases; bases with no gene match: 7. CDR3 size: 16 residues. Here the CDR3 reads CASSPWDSHSYNEQFF. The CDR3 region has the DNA TGTGCCAGCAGCCCTTGGGACAGCCACTCCTACAATGAGCAGTTCTTC.

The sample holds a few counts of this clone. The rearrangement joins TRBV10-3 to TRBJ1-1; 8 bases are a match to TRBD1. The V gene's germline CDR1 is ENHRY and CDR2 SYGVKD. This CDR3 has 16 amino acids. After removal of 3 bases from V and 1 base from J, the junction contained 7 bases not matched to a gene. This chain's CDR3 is CAISDSRTGTNTEAFF. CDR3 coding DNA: TGTGCCATCAGTGATTCCCGGACAGGGACGAACACTGAAGCTTTCTTT.

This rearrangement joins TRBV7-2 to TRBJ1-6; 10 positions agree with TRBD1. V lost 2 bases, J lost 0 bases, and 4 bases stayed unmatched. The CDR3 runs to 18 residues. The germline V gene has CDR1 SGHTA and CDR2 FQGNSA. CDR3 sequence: CASSLTGQGSSYNSPLHF. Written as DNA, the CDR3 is TGTGCCAGCAGCTTAACGGGACAGGGGAGCTCCTATAATTCACCCCTCCACTTT.

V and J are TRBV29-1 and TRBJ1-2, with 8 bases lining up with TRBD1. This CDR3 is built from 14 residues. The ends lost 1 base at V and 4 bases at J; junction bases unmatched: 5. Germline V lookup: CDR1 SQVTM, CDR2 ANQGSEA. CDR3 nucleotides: TGCAGCGTTGAAGCCAGGGGGCATATCTATGGCTACACCTTC. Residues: CSVEARGHIYGYTF.

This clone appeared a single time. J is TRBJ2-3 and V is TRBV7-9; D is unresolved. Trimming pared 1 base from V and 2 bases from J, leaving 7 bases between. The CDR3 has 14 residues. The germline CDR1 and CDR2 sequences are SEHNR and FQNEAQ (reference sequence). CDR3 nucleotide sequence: TGTGCCAGCAGCTTAGATTGGGACACAGATACGCAGTATTTT. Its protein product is CASSLDWDTDTQYF.

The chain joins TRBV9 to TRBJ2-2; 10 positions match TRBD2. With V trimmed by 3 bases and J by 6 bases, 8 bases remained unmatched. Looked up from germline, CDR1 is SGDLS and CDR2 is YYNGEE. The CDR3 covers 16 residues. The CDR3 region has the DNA TGTGCCAGCAGCGCACCCGGGACTAGCGCTTCCGGGGAGCTGTTTTTT. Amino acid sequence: CASSAPGTSASGELFF.

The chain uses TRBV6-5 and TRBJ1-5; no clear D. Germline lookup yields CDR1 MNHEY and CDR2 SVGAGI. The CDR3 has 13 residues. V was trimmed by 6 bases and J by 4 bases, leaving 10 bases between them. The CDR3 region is CASRPLGNQPQHF. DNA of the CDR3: TGTGCCAGCAGGCCGTTAGGAAATCAGCCCCAGCATTTT.

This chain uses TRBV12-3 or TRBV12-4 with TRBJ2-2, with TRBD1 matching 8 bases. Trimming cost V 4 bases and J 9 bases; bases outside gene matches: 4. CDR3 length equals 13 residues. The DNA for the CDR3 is TGTGCCAGCAGTTCAGACAGGGGTCGGGAGCTGTTTTTT. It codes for CASSSDRGRELFF.

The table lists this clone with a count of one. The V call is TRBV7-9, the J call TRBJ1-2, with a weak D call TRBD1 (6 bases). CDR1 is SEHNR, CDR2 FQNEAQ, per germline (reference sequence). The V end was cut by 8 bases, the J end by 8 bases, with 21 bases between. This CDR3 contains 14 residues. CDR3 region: CASRDWSGGDGYTF. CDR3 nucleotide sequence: TGTGCCAGCCGAGATTGGTCGGGGGGCGACGGCTACACCTTC. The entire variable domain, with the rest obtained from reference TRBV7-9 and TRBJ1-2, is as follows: DTGVSQNPRHKITKRGQNVTFRCDPISEHNRLYWYRQTLGQGPEFLTYFQNEAQLEKSRLLSDRFSAERPKGSFSTLEIQRTEQGDSAMYLCASRDWSGGDGYTFGSGTRLTVV.

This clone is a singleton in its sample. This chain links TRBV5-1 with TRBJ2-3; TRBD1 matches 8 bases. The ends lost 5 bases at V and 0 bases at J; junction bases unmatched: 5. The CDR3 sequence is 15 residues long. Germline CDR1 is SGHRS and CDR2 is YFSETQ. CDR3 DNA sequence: TGCGCCAGCAGACCTCAGGGGGCTAGCACAGATACGCAGTATTTT. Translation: CASRPQGASTDTQYF.

In DNA, the CDR3 is TGTGCCAGCAGCTCCCAAGCGGGGCCGCAGTATTTT. It codes for CASSSQAGPQYF. This chain joins TRBV5-4 and TRBJ2-3, with 7 positions matching TRBD2. The ends lost 3 bases at V and 10 bases at J; junction bases unmatched: 5. The germline gives CDR1 SGHNT, CDR2 YYREEE (reference sequence). The CDR3 is 12 residues long.

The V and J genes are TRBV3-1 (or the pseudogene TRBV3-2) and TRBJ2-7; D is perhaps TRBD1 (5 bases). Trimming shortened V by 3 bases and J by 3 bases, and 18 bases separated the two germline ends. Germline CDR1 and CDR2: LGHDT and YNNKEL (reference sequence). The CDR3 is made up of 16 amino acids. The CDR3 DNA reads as TGTGCCAGCAGCCATGGCGACAGAGCCTCCCTCTACGAGCAGTACTTC. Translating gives CASSHGDRASLYEQYF.

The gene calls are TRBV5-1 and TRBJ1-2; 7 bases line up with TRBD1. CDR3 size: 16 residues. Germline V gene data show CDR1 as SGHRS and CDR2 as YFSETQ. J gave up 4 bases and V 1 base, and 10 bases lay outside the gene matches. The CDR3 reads CASSLTGTEQIYGYTF. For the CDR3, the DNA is TGCGCCAGCAGCTTGACCGGGACAGAACAGATCTATGGCTACACCTTC.

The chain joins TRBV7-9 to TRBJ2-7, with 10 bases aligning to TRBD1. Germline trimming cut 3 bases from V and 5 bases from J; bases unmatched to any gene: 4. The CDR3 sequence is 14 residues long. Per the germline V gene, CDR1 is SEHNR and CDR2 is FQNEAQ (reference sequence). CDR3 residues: CASSLGQGPNEQYF. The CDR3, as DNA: TGTGCCAGCAGCTTGGGACAGGGGCCCAACGAGCAGTACTTC. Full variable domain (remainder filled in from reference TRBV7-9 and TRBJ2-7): DTGVSQNPRHKITKRGQNVTFRCDPISEHNRLYWYRQTLGQGPEFLTYFQNEAQLEKSRLLSDRFSAERPKGSFSTLEIQRTEQGDSAMYLCASSLGQGPNEQYFGPGTRLTVT.

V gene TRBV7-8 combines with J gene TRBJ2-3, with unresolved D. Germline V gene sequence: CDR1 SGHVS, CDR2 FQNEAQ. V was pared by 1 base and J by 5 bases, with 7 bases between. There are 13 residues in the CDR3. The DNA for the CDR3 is TGTGCCAGCAGCTTAGTGCTGGGAGATACGCAGTATTTT. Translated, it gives CASSLVLGDTQYF.

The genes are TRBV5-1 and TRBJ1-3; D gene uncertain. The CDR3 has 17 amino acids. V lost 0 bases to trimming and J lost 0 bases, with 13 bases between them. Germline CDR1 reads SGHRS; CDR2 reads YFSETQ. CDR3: CASSLDVPGFSGNTIYF. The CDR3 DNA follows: TGCGCCAGCAGCTTGGATGTCCCGGGATTCTCTGGAAACACCATATATTTT.

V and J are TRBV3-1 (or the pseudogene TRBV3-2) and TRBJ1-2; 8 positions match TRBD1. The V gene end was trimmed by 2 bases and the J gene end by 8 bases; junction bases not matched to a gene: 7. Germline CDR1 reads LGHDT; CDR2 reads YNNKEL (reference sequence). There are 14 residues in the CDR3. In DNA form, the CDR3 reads TGTGCCAGCAGCCAAAGCCAGGGGGCTGTAGGCTACACCTTC. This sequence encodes CASSQSQGAVGYTF.